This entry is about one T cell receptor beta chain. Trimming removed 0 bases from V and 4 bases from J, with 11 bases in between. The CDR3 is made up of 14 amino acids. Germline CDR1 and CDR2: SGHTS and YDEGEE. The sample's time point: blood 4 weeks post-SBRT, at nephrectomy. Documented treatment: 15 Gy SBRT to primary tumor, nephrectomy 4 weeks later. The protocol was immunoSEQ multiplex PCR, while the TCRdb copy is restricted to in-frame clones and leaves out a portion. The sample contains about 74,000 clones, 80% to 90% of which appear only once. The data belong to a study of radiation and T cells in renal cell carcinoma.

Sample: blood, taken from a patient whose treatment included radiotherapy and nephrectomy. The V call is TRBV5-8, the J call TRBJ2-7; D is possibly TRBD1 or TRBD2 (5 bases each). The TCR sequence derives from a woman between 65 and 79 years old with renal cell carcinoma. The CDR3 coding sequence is TGTGCCAGCAGCTTGGACGGGGCGAGGTACGAGCAGTACTTC. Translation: CASSLDGARYEQYF. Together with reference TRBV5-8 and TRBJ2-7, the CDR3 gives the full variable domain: EAGVTQSPTHLIKTRGQQATLRCSPISGHTSVYWYQQALGLGLQFLLWYDEGEERNRGNFPPRFSGRQFPNYSSELNVNALELEDSALYLCASSLDGARYEQYFGPGTRLTVT.